The 7 T cell receptor beta chains reported below all come from one sample, sequenced in a study of T cell responses to AZD1222 COVID-19 vaccine. Clones were read by immunoSEQ multiplex PCR, and TCRdb kept only the in-frame ones, dropping some. The sample gives over 140,000 clones, 92% of which show up once; roughly 3.5% is in the top ten. The sample here was peripheral blood, taken 28 days after the second AZD1222 dose. The receptors originated from an adult who received the AZD1222 COVID-19 vaccine.

V and J are TRBV28 and TRBJ2-7; a weak D match, TRBD1 (6 bases). The V end was cut by 5 bases, the J end by 1 base, with 9 bases between. From germline, CDR1 is MDHEN and CDR2 SYDVKM. The CDR3 is 13 residues long. DNA for the CDR3: TGTGCCAGCAGTCCAGGGGAATCCTACGAGCAGTACTTC. Encoded protein: CASSPGESYEQYF.

The chain has TRBV19 and TRBJ1-2; D unresolved. With 5 bases removed from V and 6 bases from J, the gap between germline ends came to 16 bases. This CDR3 is 14 amino acids long. Per germline, CDR1 LNHDA and CDR2 SQIVND (reference sequence). The CDR3 DNA is TGTGCCAGTAGTTTTTTGAACGTACCACATGGCTACACCTTC. It codes for CASSFLNVPHGYTF.

The chain carries TRBV9 and TRBJ2-6; a weak D match, TRBD1 (5 bases). Per germline, CDR1 SGDLS and CDR2 YYNGEE. This CDR3 region has 19 residues. V dropped 0 bases and J dropped 3 bases, with 19 bases sitting between them. The CDR3, as DNA: TGTGCCAGCAGCGTAGAGTTTAGAATAGGGGCGCTTGGGGCCAACGTCCTGACTTTC. As protein: CASSVEFRIGALGANVLTF.

This clone was picked up one time. This sample also contains other DNA sequences that code for the same CDR3. The rearrangement joins TRBV28 to TRBJ1-2; D possibly corresponds to TRBD1 (5 bases). The CDR3 is 12 residues long. The V end was cut by 3 bases, the J end by 5 bases, with 7 bases between. Germline V lookup: CDR1 MDHEN, CDR2 SYDVKM. The CDR3, as DNA: TGTGCCAGCAGTTTGGGGGGGTATGGCTACACCTTC. It is translated as CASSLGGYGYTF.

DNA for the CDR3: TGTGCCAGCAGTGGGAGGACAGGGAATGAAAAACTGTTTTTT. It codes for CASSGRTGNEKLFF. The chain is built from TRBV2 and TRBJ1-4, with 8 bases matching TRBD1. The CDR3 extends over 14 amino acids. J gave up 5 bases and V 4 bases, and 3 bases lay outside the gene matches. Germline V gene data show CDR1 as SNHLY and CDR2 as FYNNEI.

The chain recombines TRBV29-1 with TRBJ1-1, with TRBD1 as a possible D gene (5 bases). Germline V gives CDR1 SQVTM, CDR2 ANQGSEA. Trimming stripped 6 bases from V and 0 bases from J, with 14 bases between. CDR3 length: 14 amino acids. The CDR3 here is CSVAVDSLNTEAFF. CDR3 DNA: TGCAGCGTAGCCGTTGACAGTCTGAACACTGAAGCTTTCTTT.

This clone appeared once. The rearrangement uses TRBV5-1 and TRBJ2-5; 10 nucleotides line up with TRBD2. The V and J ends lost 3 bases and 4 bases, in that order; junction bases with no gene match: 6. The CDR3 is made up of 15 amino acids. The V gene's germline CDR1 is SGHRS and CDR2 YFSETQ. The CDR3 DNA is TGCGCCAGCAGCTATAGGCTAGCGGGAGCAGAGACCCAGTACTTC. Its protein product is CASSYRLAGAETQYF.